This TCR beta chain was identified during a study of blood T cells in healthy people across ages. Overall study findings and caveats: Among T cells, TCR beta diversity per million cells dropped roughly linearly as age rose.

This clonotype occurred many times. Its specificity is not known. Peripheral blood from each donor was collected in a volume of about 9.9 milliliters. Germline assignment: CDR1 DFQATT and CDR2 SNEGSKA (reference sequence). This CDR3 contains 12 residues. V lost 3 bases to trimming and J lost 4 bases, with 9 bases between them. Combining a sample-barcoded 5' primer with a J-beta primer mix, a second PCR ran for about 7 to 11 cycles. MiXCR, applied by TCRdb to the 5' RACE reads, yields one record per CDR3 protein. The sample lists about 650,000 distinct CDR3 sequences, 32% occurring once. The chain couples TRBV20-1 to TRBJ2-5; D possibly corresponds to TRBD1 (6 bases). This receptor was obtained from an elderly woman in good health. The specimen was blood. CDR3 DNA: TGCAGTGCTAGGAGCAGGGGAGAGACCCAGTACTTC. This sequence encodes CSARSRGETQYF.